A selection of T cell receptor beta chains follows, all from one sample in a study of radiotherapy plus CTLA-4 blockade in lung cancer. Clones were read by immunoSEQ multiplex PCR, and TCRdb kept only the in-frame ones, dropping some. The sample carries about 97,000 clones, around 74% recorded once. Sequences were derived from peripheral blood, sampled from a patient treated with radiotherapy plus ipilimumab. The receptors originated from a human donor with non-small cell lung cancer who had a partial response to radiotherapy plus ipilimumab. Some clones in this sample may be carry-over from other donors' samples. Both conserved end residues are part of each CDR3. Each record gives: clone size, J gene, V gene, D gene, CDR3 DNA, CDR3 protein. A D gene is named only where the DNA matches it firmly. Clone size is given for some rows only: seen once, a few or many times, or a class if the clone is expanded.

.,TRBJ2-1,TRBV29-1,.,TGCAGCGTTGAAGGTAGGGCTAGGGAGGAGCAGTTCTTC,CSVEGRAREEQFF
.,TRBJ1-5,TRBV19,.,TGTGCCAGTAGTAGCGTCGTTCGGGGTCAGCCCCAGCATTTT,CASSSVVRGQPQHF
few,TRBJ1-2,TRBV28,TRBD1,TGTGCCAGCAGTTTCATCGGGACAGGGGCAGGTGGCTACACCTTC,CASSFIGTGAGGYTF
.,TRBJ2-7,TRBV7-9,.,TGTGCCAGCAGCCGCTCCTACGAGCAGTACTTC,CASSRSYEQYF
once,TRBJ2-7,TRBV7-8,.,TGTGCCAGCAGCTTAGGGTACGACAGGAGCCGCTACGAGCAGTACTTC,CASSLGYDRSRYEQYF
.,TRBJ1-1,TRBV13,.,TGTGCCAGCAACAGATATCTGAACACTGAAGCTTTCTTT,CASNRYLNTEAFF
few,TRBJ2-7,TRBV4-1,.,TGCGCCAGCAGCCGCCCCGGGGGTACCTACGAGCAGTACTTC,CASSRPGGTYEQYF
.,TRBJ2-3,TRBV28,.,TGTGCCAGCAGTTTAACGAGATATGAGCGGGCAGATACGCAGTATTTT,CASSLTRYERADTQYF
.,TRBJ2-5,TRBV7-9,TRBD1,TGTGCCAGCAGCGCATACCGGGGACAGTTCATTCAGGGGACCCAGTACTTC,CASSAYRGQFIQGTQYF
.,TRBJ2-2,TRBV7-3,TRBD1,TGTGCCAGCAGCTCTGACAGGGGTTTCGGGGAGCTGTTTTTT,CASSSDRGFGELFF
.,TRBJ2-1,TRBV20-1,.,TGCAGTGCTAAGGGGTTGAGTGAGCAGTTCTTC,CSAKGLSEQFF
.,TRBJ1-1,TRBV18,TRBD1,TGTGCCAGCTCACCGGACAGGGGGCCCCTCACTGAAGCTTTCTTT,CASSPDRGPLTEAFF
.,TRBJ2-2,TRBV19,.,TGTGCCAGTAGTTACCTCTCCCAGGGGATGAACACCGGGGAGCTGTTTTTT,CASSYLSQGMNTGELFF
.,TRBJ2-5,TRBV30,.,TGTGCCTGGAGTCCGGGATTACAAGAGACCCAGTACTTC,CAWSPGLQETQYF
.,TRBJ2-1,TRBV10-1,.,TGCGCCAGCAGTGAGAAAGGGGACTATGAGCAGTTCTTC,CASSEKGDYEQFF
.,TRBJ2-5,TRBV19,.,TGTGCCAGTAGTACTTACGACAGCCAAGAGACCCAGTACTTC,CASSTYDSQETQYF
few,TRBJ1-5,TRBV6-6,.,TGTGCCAGCAGTTACGAAATAGGAGGACTAGGGCCCCAGCATTTT,CASSYEIGGLGPQHF
few,TRBJ1-2,TRBV28,.,TGTGCCAGCAGGGAGGACAGAATTTATGGCTACACCTTC,CASREDRIYGYTF
once,TRBJ2-7,TRBV7-8,TRBD2,TGTGCCAGCAGCTCCTCTAGCCGGGAGGGTAGCGAGCAGTACTTC,CASSSSSREGSEQYF
few,TRBJ2-7,TRBV7-2,TRBD2,TGTGCCAGCAGCCTAGAGTGGACTAGCGGGTTGCTCGGGGAGCAGTACTTC,CASSLEWTSGLLGEQYF
.,TRBJ2-7,TRBV18,TRBD1,TGTGCCAGCTCACCACCGACAGGGCCCTACTCCTACGAGCAGTACTTC,CASSPPTGPYSYEQYF
.,TRBJ2-1,TRBV19,TRBD2,TGTGCCAGTAGTGACCCCGGACTAGCGGGAGGACCATACAATGAGCAGTTCTTC,CASSDPGLAGGPYNEQFF
.,TRBJ2-3,TRBV19,TRBD2,TGTGCCAGTAGTAAGTATAGCGGGAGAGGAGATACGCAGTATTTT,CASSKYSGRGDTQYF
.,TRBJ1-3,TRBV28,.,TGTGCCAGCATGTACCAAACTGACTGGCACTCTGGAAACACCATATATTTT,CASMYQTDWHSGNTIYF
few,TRBJ2-4,TRBV28,.,TGTGCCAGCAGCCTTCCAACTCCAAACATTCAGTACTTC,CASSLPTPNIQYF
.,TRBJ2-1,TRBV2,.,TGTGCCAGCAGTACCCTAATGGACAGAGCATACAATGAGCAGTTCTTC,CASSTLMDRAYNEQFF
once,TRBJ2-1,TRBV7-2,.,TGTGCCAGCAGCTTAACCTGGACAAACAATGAGCAGTTCTTC,CASSLTWTNNEQFF
.,TRBJ2-7,TRBV5-8,TRBD2,TGTGCCAGCAGCTCCCGTCCCGGGGGAGGGTACGAGCAGTACTTC,CASSSRPGGGYEQYF
.,TRBJ2-2,TRBV2,.,TGTGCCAGCAGTGAGCGGGCTTACACCGGGGAGCTGTTTTTT,CASSERAYTGELFF
once,TRBJ2-7,TRBV9,.,TGTGCCAGCAGCGGCCAGGGCTACGAGCAGTACTTC,CASSGQGYEQYF
.,TRBJ1-1,TRBV4-2,TRBD1,TGTGCCAGCAGCTCCTGGACAGGGGGCAAGTTCACTGAAGCTTTCTTT,CASSSWTGGKFTEAFF
once,TRBJ2-2,TRBV7-2,TRBD2,TGTGCCAGCAGCAAAGAGGGGCGGGGGGCCATCGCCGGGGAGCTGTTTTTT,CASSKEGRGAIAGELFF
.,TRBJ2-1,TRBV4-1,TRBD2,TGCGCCAGCAGCCAAACCGGGACTAGTGACGAGCAGTTCTTC,CASSQTGTSDEQFF
few,TRBJ1-4,TRBV10-3,TRBD1,TGTGCCATCAAAGGGGGCGGAAGTGAAAAACTGTTTTTT,CAIKGGGSEKLFF
.,TRBJ1-1,TRBV6-6,.,TGTGCCAGCAGTCTCGGACAGAGGAACACTGAAGCTTTCTTT,CASSLGQRNTEAFF
.,TRBJ2-2,TRBV29-1,TRBD2,TGCAGCGTGACGGTCGGGGGGGTTACCGGGGAGCTGTTTTTT,CSVTVGGVTGELFF
.,TRBJ2-1,TRBV30,.,TGTGCCTGGAGGCGGGGGCTTCTCAATGAGCAGTTCTTC,CAWRRGLLNEQFF
.,TRBJ2-5,TRBV7-2,TRBD2,TGTGCCAGCAGCCCCCGCCCCGATAGCGGGGCCCTTCGGGGGGAGACCCAGTACTTC,CASSPRPDSGALRGETQYF
.,TRBJ2-1,TRBV28,TRBD2,TGTGCCAGCAGTTCCCCCGGGGGGGTACCTGGGAATGAGCAGTTCTTC,CASSSPGGVPGNEQFF
.,TRBJ2-1,TRBV10-1,TRBD2,TGCGCCAGCAGTGAGAGGCCTAGCGGGACCCCTCGGTTCTTC,CASSERPSGTPRFF
.,TRBJ2-1,TRBV9,.,TGTGCCAGCAGCGCGAGAAATGAGCAGTTCTTC,CASSARNEQFF
.,TRBJ1-4,TRBV5-1,TRBD1,TGCGCCAGCAGACCCGGGACAGGGGATGAAAAACTGTTTTTT,CASRPGTGDEKLFF
.,TRBJ1-1,TRBV2,TRBD1,TGTGCCAGCAGTGGTCGGCCGGGACAGGGGAGGAACACTGAAGCTTTCTTT,CASSGRPGQGRNTEAFF
.,TRBJ1-1,TRBV6-5,.,TGTGCCAGCTGCGGGACCCGGTCCATGAACACTGAAGCTTTCTTT,CASCGTRSMNTEAFF
.,TRBJ2-3,TRBV18,.,TGTGCCAGCTCACCAGGTGCAGGGGATACGCAGTATTTT,CASSPGAGDTQYF
.,TRBJ2-1,TRBV2,TRBD2,TGTGCCAGCAGTGGGACTAGCGGGAGGGCCTTAGTACAATCCCATTACAATGAGCAGTTCTTC,CASSGTSGRALVQSHYNEQFF
few,TRBJ1-1,TRBV6-5,.,TGTGCCAGCAGTTACTCGCGTACCTCGAACACTGAAGCTTTCTTT,CASSYSRTSNTEAFF
.,TRBJ1-4,TRBV5-1,TRBD1,TGCGCCAGCAGTACAGGGGGCGCCCCGGGGGTGGAAAAACTGTTTTTT,CASSTGGAPGVEKLFF
.,TRBJ2-1,TRBV5-1,TRBD2,TGCGCCAGCAGCCCGATGACTAGCGCGACTTGGGATGAGCAGTTCTTC,CASSPMTSATWDEQFF
.,TRBJ2-5,TRBV18,TRBD2,TGTGCCAGCTCGCAAACCTCAAGCACTAGCGGGATACTCGGGACCCAGTACTTC,CASSQTSSTSGILGTQYF
few,TRBJ2-3,TRBV7-2,TRBD2,TGTGCCAGCAGCTTCGGCGGGGGGACCTACACAGATACGCAGTATTTT,CASSFGGGTYTDTQYF
.,TRBJ2-1,TRBV19,TRBD2,TGTGCCAGTAGTAGTCGTGCAGGCGGGAGTTGGTTTGAGCAGTTCTTC,CASSSRAGGSWFEQFF
.,TRBJ2-3,TRBV29-1,.,TGCAGCGTTGCCATCCAGGGTCCAGATACGCAGTATTTT,CSVAIQGPDTQYF